The clone carrying this TCR beta chain appeared once. The sample belongs to a study of blood T cell repertoires in COVID-19. Across the whole study: The analysed material was cDNA or gDNA that came from T cells, B-cell-depleted T cells, or PBMCs.

Per the original methods: Reference gene primer amplification gave estimated nucleated cell counts. Clones were sequenced by immunoSEQ multiplex PCR, and TCRdb holds only the in-frame ones, with some missing. For V, J and clone size, that table is used; D and trimming come from the DNA. This sample has approximately 500,000 clones, with roughly nine tenths found just once. The CDR3 consists of 14 residues. Looked up from germline, CDR1 is SGHKS and CDR2 is YYEKEE (reference sequence). V lost 6 bases, J lost 4 bases, and 16 bases lay in between. Enrolled during active infection, Seattle patients were then followed longitudinally.

The chain employs TRBV5-5 and TRBJ2-5, with D tentatively TRBD1 (6 bases). What was sequenced was peripheral blood. The sequence derives from a woman between 50 and 59 years old with COVID-19, enrolled during active disease. The chain's CDR3 is CASTRSAGVETQYF. In nucleotides, the CDR3 is TGTGCCAGCACCAGATCGGCAGGGGTAGAGACCCAGTACTTC. The entire variable domain, with the rest obtained from reference TRBV5-5 and TRBJ2-5, is as follows: DAGVTQSPTHLIKTRGQQVTLRCSPISGHKSVSWYQQVLGQGPQFIFQYYEKEERGRGNFPDRFSARQFPNYSSELNVNALLLGDSALYLCASTRSAGVETQYFGPGTRLLVL.